The sequence of this T cell receptor beta chain was determined in a study of shared clonotypes between healthy human individuals. At least ten counts were recorded for this clone. Antigen: not known. Findings and limits, study-wide: The sampled material consisted only of blood, and tissue repertoires are likely to differ. How much donors shared clonotypes was expected to be affected by sequencing depth.

Germline V gene sequence: CDR1 LNHNV, CDR2 YYDKDF (reference sequence). The length of the CDR3 is 12 residues. The data were produced by immunoSEQ multiplex PCR, yet TCRdb's version contains in-frame clones alone and is incomplete. The sample contains more than 400,000 clones, about 72% of which appear only once. Caucasian adults living in Nashville, Tennessee, provided all samples. For unsorted samples, genomic DNA was extracted from approximately 90 million PBMCs. The sequencing sample was made of PBMCs. The receptor was isolated from a woman aged 40 to 49 in good health. Some clones in this sample may be carry-over from other donors' samples. The rearrangement links TRBV15 to TRBJ2-5; D is ambiguous. TRBJ2-7 explains the end of the DNA better; the J call may be wrong. This CDR3 reads CATSRDEDEQYF. Here the CDR3 DNA reads TGTGCCACCAGCAGAGATGAGGACGAGCAGTACTTC.